The 25 T cell receptor beta chains presented below share a single source sample, sequenced in a study of cytomegalovirus exposure and HLA in healthy donors. Vbeta (60) and Jbeta (13) primers were used in the PCR. Using immunoSEQ multiplex PCR, the repertoire was profiled, and TCRdb retains in-frame clones only, with some absent. This sample has approximately 100,000 clones, with 60% to 85% found just once. The sequenced sample was PBMCs. These receptors were collected from a man in his 60s in good health and CMV-seropositive.

V usage is TRBV2 and J usage is TRBJ1-4; D may be TRBD1 (6 bases). This CDR3 has 14 residues. V was clipped by 3 bases and J by 6 bases, with 11 bases between them. The V gene's germline CDR1 is SNHLY and CDR2 FYNNEI. The CDR3, as DNA: TGTGCCAGCAGTGAGGCGGCAGGGGATGAAAAACTGTTTTTT. It yields the protein CASSEAAGDEKLFF.

This chain uses TRBV7-6 with TRBJ2-7; no clear D. From germline, CDR1 is SGHVS and CDR2 FNYEAQ. Trimming took 5 bases from V and 4 from J, leaving 9 bases between them. This CDR3 has 12 amino acids. The CDR3 DNA reads TGTGCCAGCAGCCCCGGCGGATACGAGCAGTACTTC. This encodes CASSPGGYEQYF.

This clone has just a few counts. The chain links TRBV23-1 to TRBJ1-2; TRBD1 is a possible D gene (6 bases). TRBV23-1 qualifies as an ORF whose function is uncertain. This CDR3 has 20 residues. V gave up 2 bases and J gave up 4 bases, with 29 bases separating them. The CDR3, as DNA: TGCGCCAGCAGTCAAATATTAAAAAGGACAGCCTCCAGGTCTGCCTATGGCTACACCTTC. It encodes CASSQILKRTASRSAYGYTF.

The V call is TRBV5-6, the J call TRBJ2-3; D gene uncertain. V lost 0 bases and J lost 12, with 8 bases in between. The CDR3 runs to 11 residues. Germline CDR1 reads SGHDT; CDR2 reads YYEEEE. The CDR3 DNA reads TGTGCCAGCAGCTTGGGGGCGAGTCAGTATTTT. Translated, it gives CASSLGASQYF.

About this clone: Sequence at one end of the junction differs from germline and may be a read error. The rearrangement links TRBV6-5 to TRBJ1-2; D is uncertain. Germline assignment: CDR1 MNHEY and CDR2 SVGAGI. The length of the CDR3 is 14 residues. Here the CDR3 reads CTSSYLGWSDGYTF. CDR3 DNA: TGTACCAGCAGTTACCTCGGTTGGAGCGATGGCTACACCTTC.

This chain uses TRBV7-9 with TRBJ1-2; weak D call: TRBD1 (5 bases). The CDR3 loop spans 12 amino acids. V was cut by 1 base and J by 5 bases, with 5 bases left in between. The germline V gene encodes CDR1 SEHNR and CDR2 FQNEAQ (reference sequence). The CDR3 nucleotides are TGTGCCAGCAGCTTAGAGGGGTATGGCTACACCTTC. Protein sequence: CASSLEGYGYTF.

This rearrangement joins TRBV4-2 to TRBJ2-7; tentatively, D is TRBD1 (6 bases). Trimming cost V 0 bases and J 6 bases, with 9 bases left between them. The CDR3 has 13 residues. Germline CDR1 is LGHNA and CDR2 is YNFKEQ. The CDR3 sequence is CASSQDLQGEQYF. The CDR3 nucleotides are TGTGCCAGCAGCCAAGATCTACAGGGCGAGCAGTACTTC.

This chain uses TRBV5-4 with TRBJ2-5; TRBD1 agrees at 7 bases. CDR1 and CDR2 (germline): SGHNT, YYREEE (reference sequence). This CDR3 comprises 14 residues. After removal of 5 bases from V and 2 bases from J, the junction contained 6 bases not matched to a gene. This CDR3 reads CASSSGQTQETQYF. As DNA, the CDR3 is TGTGCCAGCAGTTCGGGACAGACTCAAGAGACCCAGTACTTC.

CDR3 DNA sequence: TGTGCCAGCAGCTTAGCGCCAGGGGGCGGTGAGCAGTTCTTC. Protein product: CASSLAPGGGEQFF. The V call is TRBV7-6, the J call TRBJ2-1, with 8 bases lining up with TRBD1. Germline-derived CDR1 and CDR2 are SGHVS and FNYEAQ. V lost 0 bases to trimming and J lost 9 bases; unmatched junction nucleotides: 4. CDR3 size: 14 residues.

This chain links TRBV28 with TRBJ1-2; 8 bases fit TRBD1. The CDR3 loop spans 12 amino acids. Germline V gene data show CDR1 as MDHEN and CDR2 as SYDVKM. V was pared by 6 bases and J by 7 bases, with 4 bases of the junction left unmatched. CDR3 region: CASSGDRFGYTF. CDR3 in DNA: TGTGCCAGCAGCGGGGACAGGTTTGGCTACACCTTC.

V and J are TRBV27 and TRBJ2-5, with 7 bases identical to TRBD2. Germline V CDR1 and CDR2: MNHEY, SMNVEV (reference sequence). The CDR3 length is 14 residues. Trimming removed 3 bases from V and 7 bases from J; junction bases left unmatched: 8. This CDR3 reads CASSLDPGRVTQYF. The CDR3 nucleotides are TGTGCCAGCAGTTTGGACCCAGGGAGGGTGACCCAGTACTTC.

The V and J genes are TRBV5-6 and TRBJ2-7, with 8 bases that match TRBD1. V dropped 5 bases and J dropped 3; count of bases not matched to a gene: 7. The CDR3 extends over 14 amino acids. Germline-derived CDR1 and CDR2 are SGHDT and YYEEEE. The CDR3 here is CASSRQGRDYEQYF. In DNA, the CDR3 is TGTGCCAGCAGTCGACAGGGGAGAGACTACGAGCAGTACTTC. Supplemented by reference TRBV5-6 and TRBJ2-7, the full variable domain reads DAGVTQSPTHLIKTRGQQVTLRCSPKSGHDTVSWYQQALGQGPQFIFQYYEEEERQRGNFPDRFSGHQFPNYSSELNVNALLLGDSALYLCASSRQGRDYEQYFGPGTRLTVT.

The rearrangement joins TRBV5-4 to TRBJ2-7; 11 positions agree with TRBD1. V shed 1 base and J 5 bases; nucleotides not matched to a gene: 5. The CDR3 runs 15 residues. Germline CDR1 reads SGHNT; CDR2 reads YYREEE (reference sequence). CDR3 region: CASSLWTGGLHEQYF. CDR3 nucleotide sequence: TGTGCCAGCAGCTTGTGGACAGGGGGCTTGCACGAGCAGTACTTC.

This chain uses TRBV5-1 with TRBJ2-7; tentative D call: TRBD2 (7 bases). Per the germline V gene, CDR1 is SGHRS and CDR2 is YFSETQ. The CDR3 totals 15 residues. The V end was cut by 4 bases, the J end by 0 bases, with 14 bases between. The DNA for the CDR3 is TGCGCCAGCAGCCCCCGGGGGGCTACCTCCTACGAGCAGTACTTC. It codes for CASSPRGATSYEQYF.

J is TRBJ1-1 and V is TRBV6-1; tentative D call: TRBD1 (6 bases). Germline lookup yields CDR1 MNHNS and CDR2 SASEGT. V lost 6 bases and J lost 0, with 14 bases in between. This CDR3 has 15 residues. The CDR3, as DNA: TGTGCCAGCAGCCGGCGAACAGGGATGAACACTGAAGCTTTCTTT. Amino acid sequence: CASSRRTGMNTEAFF.

The J gene is TRBJ2-5, the V gene TRBV28; D is possibly TRBD1 (6 bases). V lost 6 bases to trimming and J lost 2 bases, with 13 bases between them. CDR3 size: 14 residues. CDR1 MDHEN and CDR2 SYDVKM come from the germline V gene. CDR3 DNA sequence: TGTGCCAGCAGGCTCCCTGGACAGCAAGAGACCCAGTACTTC. Its protein product is CASRLPGQQETQYF.

This clone has more than one count but fewer than ten. The chain combines TRBV18 with TRBJ2-5, with D perhaps matching TRBD2 (5 bases). CDR1 is KGHSH, CDR2 LQKENI, per germline. With 3 bases removed from V and 4 bases from J, the gap between germline ends came to 9 bases. The CDR3 has 13 residues. In nucleotides, the CDR3 is TGTGCCAGCTCACCCTGGGAGCGAGAGACCCAGTACTTC. It is translated as CASSPWERETQYF.

V is TRBV5-1 and J is TRBJ2-3, with 9 bases identical to TRBD2. Trimming took 7 bases from V and 4 from J; bases not matched to a gene: 7. The germline V gene has CDR1 SGHRS and CDR2 YFSETQ. The CDR3 loop spans 14 amino acids. The CDR3 spells CASAGRGGSDTQYF. The CDR3 bases are TGCGCCAGCGCTGGGCGGGGGGGCTCAGATACGCAGTATTTT. The complete variable domain, with remaining parts taken from reference TRBV5-1 and TRBJ2-3, reads KAGVTQTPRYLIKTRGQQVTLSCSPISGHRSVSWYQQTPGQGLQFLFEYFSETQRNKGNFPGRFSGRQFSNSRSEMNVSTLELGDSALYLCASAGRGGSDTQYFGPGTRLTVL.

The chain couples TRBV9 to TRBJ1-1; D perhaps matches TRBD1 (6 bases). Trimming removed 0 bases from V and 1 base from J, with 10 bases in between. Germline-derived CDR1 and CDR2 are SGDLS and YYNGEE. The CDR3 covers 15 residues. CDR3 loop: CASSVELDRNTEAFF. The CDR3 region has the DNA TGTGCCAGCAGCGTAGAACTGGACAGGAACACTGAAGCTTTCTTT.

V gene TRBV18 combines with J gene TRBJ1-2; the D gene is possibly TRBD1 (6 bases). The V end lost 2 bases, the J end lost 0 bases, and 10 bases lay between the germline ends. Germline values: CDR1 KGHSH, CDR2 LQKENI. CDR3 size: 15 residues. For the CDR3, the DNA is TGTGCCAGCTCACCAGGGACAACAGCTAACTATGGCTACACCTTC. Residues: CASSPGTTANYGYTF.

The chain employs TRBV2 and TRBJ1-1, with a possible D match to TRBD1 (5 bases). V shed 6 bases and J shed 4 bases, with 6 bases lying between them. Germline V gives CDR1 SNHLY, CDR2 FYNNEI. This CDR3 contains 11 residues. CDR3 in DNA: TGTGCCAGCAGCGGGGGCACTGAAGCTTTCTTT. Protein product: CASSGGTEAFF.

This clone turned up a few times. The V and J genes are TRBV5-8 and TRBJ2-5; TRBD1 aligns across 9 bases. In germline, CDR1 is SGHTS, CDR2 YDEGEE. The CDR3 covers 14 residues. Trimming at V came to 0 bases and at J to 3 bases, leaving 0 bases not matched to a gene. CDR3 amino acids: CASSLGTGEETQYF. In DNA, the CDR3 is TGTGCCAGCAGCTTGGGGACAGGGGAAGAGACCCAGTACTTC.

The CDR3 nucleotides read TGCGCCAGCAGCCAAGTCCTCGGGGGGACCTCCTACAATGAGCAGTTCTTC. It encodes CASSQVLGGTSYNEQFF. The V and J genes are TRBV4-3 and TRBJ2-1; 7 bases are a match to TRBD2. After removal of 1 base from V and 0 bases from J, the junction contained 6 bases not matched to a gene. Germline CDR1 and CDR2: LGHNA and YSLEER. The CDR3 is made up of 17 amino acids.

The chain couples TRBV7-8 to TRBJ2-7; D remains ambiguous. Germline V gives CDR1 SGHVS, CDR2 FQNEAQ. Trimming removed 5 bases at V and 3 bases at J, with 2 bases between. The CDR3 is 10 amino acids. CDR3 nucleotides: TGTGCCAGCAGCCGCTACGAGCAGTACTTC. Translation gives CASSRYEQYF. Full variable domain (missing parts from reference TRBV7-8 and TRBJ2-7): GAGVSQSPRYKVAKRGQDVALRCDPISGHVSLFWYQQALGQGPEFLTYFQNEAQLDKSGLPSDRFFAERPEGSVSTLKIQRTQQEDSAVYLCASSRYEQYFGPGTRLTVT.

The chain employs TRBV6-5 and TRBJ1-6, with 8 bases that match TRBD1. The CDR3 loop spans 15 amino acids. The V segment lost 5 bases and the J segment 7 bases; nucleotides outside the gene matches: 7. Germline V gives CDR1 MNHEY, CDR2 SVGAGI. The DNA of the CDR3 is TGTGCCAGCAGTAATGGACAGGGCCGCAATTCACCCCTCCACTTT. Its translation is CASSNGQGRNSPLHF.